The 27 T cell receptor beta chains below come from one sample, sequenced in a study of cytomegalovirus exposure and HLA in healthy donors. Vbeta (60) and Jbeta (13) primers were used in the PCR. Data came from immunoSEQ multiplex PCR; TCRdb stores just in-frame clones and leaves some out. The sample consists of around 220,000 clones, about 77% of them appearing once. Sequenced: PBMCs. These receptors were taken from a woman aged 25-40 years in good health and CMV-seronegative.

The rearrangement links TRBV11-1 to TRBJ2-5, with 7 positions matching TRBD1. V shed 2 bases, J shed 5 bases, and the junction held 11 bases outside the gene matches. CDR1 SGHAT and CDR2 FQDESV come from the germline V gene (reference sequence). This CDR3 has 16 amino acids. The CDR3 protein is CASSLPRQGLGETQYF. CDR3 sequence (DNA): TGTGCCAGCAGCTTACCAAGACAGGGCTTGGGGGAGACCCAGTACTTC.

The chain links TRBV5-1 to TRBJ2-7; D is uncertain. Deletions cut 0 bases from V and 4 bases from J, with 8 bases between. This CDR3 contains 13 residues. The V gene's germline CDR1 is SGHRS and CDR2 YFSETQ. The CDR3 region is CASSLVEPYEQYF. The CDR3, as DNA: TGCGCCAGCAGCTTGGTTGAGCCTTACGAGCAGTACTTC.

The chain has TRBV5-6 and TRBJ1-4, with 7 positions matching TRBD1. J lost 7 bases, V lost 3 bases, and 15 bases had no gene match. This CDR3 contains 17 residues. The V gene's germline CDR1 is SGHDT and CDR2 YYEEEE. CDR3: CASSSKIKQGRGEKLFF. The CDR3 DNA is TGTGCCAGCAGCTCCAAGATTAAACAGGGGCGAGGTGAAAAACTGTTTTTT.

The chain employs TRBV6-5 and TRBJ1-5; D call uncertain. Per the germline V gene, CDR1 is MNHEY and CDR2 is SVGAGI. The CDR3 loop spans 15 amino acids. V gave up 8 bases and J gave up 1 base, with 15 bases separating them. As DNA, the CDR3 is TGTGCCAGCGGGCCACAGTTTATCAGCAATCAGCCCCAGCATTTT. This gives the protein CASGPQFISNQPQHF.

The chain uses TRBV6-6 and TRBJ2-2; D is undetermined. Trimming took 4 bases from V and 6 from J, leaving 9 bases between them. Germline CDR1 is MNHNY and CDR2 is SVGAGI (reference sequence). The CDR3 runs 13 residues. CDR3 amino acids: CASSFLRAGELFF. In nucleotides, the CDR3 is TGTGCCAGCAGTTTCCTACGGGCCGGGGAGCTGTTTTTT.

This clone was seen a few times. This sequence joins TRBV30 and TRBJ1-3, with D possibly TRBD1 on 5 matching bases. The CDR3 length is 16 residues. Germline V gene lookup returns CDR1 GTSNPN and CDR2 SVGIG (reference sequence). The germline V and J ends were trimmed by 1 base and 1 base, with 14 bases remaining between them. CDR3 region: CAWSGRRVRSGNTIYF. The CDR3 nucleotides read TGTGCCTGGAGTGGTCGCAGGGTTCGGTCTGGAAACACCATATATTTT.

This clone came up a few times. The chain recombines TRBV6-5 with TRBJ1-5; 7 nucleotides align to TRBD1. The trim removed 5 bases at V and 1 base at J, leaving 2 bases unmatched. Looked up from germline, CDR1 is MNHEY and CDR2 is SVGAGI. CDR3 size: 14 residues. CDR3 DNA sequence: TGTGCCAGCAGTGCGGGACAGAGCAATCAGCCCCAGCATTTT. Translation gives CASSAGQSNQPQHF.

Note on this clone: One end of the junction varies from germline; a read error may be responsible. The rearrangement uses TRBV7-7 and TRBJ2-5, with D hard to call. The CDR3 length is 13 residues. CDR1 and CDR2 from the germline V gene are SSHAT and FNYEAQ (reference sequence). The DNA for the CDR3 is TGTGCTAGCAGCTTTAGTAACCAAGAGACCCAGTACTTC. This translates into CASSFSNQETQYF.

The V and J genes are TRBV23-1 and TRBJ2-1, with D perhaps matching TRBD2 (6 bases). TRBV23-1 carries the ORF label, with uncertain function. The length of the CDR3 is 13 residues. The V gene lost 9 bases and the J gene lost 5 bases, with 14 bases spanning the gap. The CDR3: CARTKRGNNEQFF. DNA for the CDR3: TGCGCCAGAACCAAACGCGGGAACAATGAGCAGTTCTTC.

This rearrangement joins TRBV1 to TRBJ2-1; the table gives TRBD2 as D, unverified against the DNA. TRBV1 is reported as a pseudogene. The length of the CDR3 is 16 residues. The CDR3 DNA reads TGCACCAGCAGCCTTGGACTAGCGGGGGGGCCGAATGAGCAGTTCTTC. The encoded protein is CTSSLGLAGGPNEQFF.

The genes are TRBV2 and TRBJ1-6; 10 bases map to TRBD1. This CDR3 is built from 13 residues. The V and J ends lost 10 bases and 9 bases, in that order; junction bases with no gene match: 6. Germline assignment: CDR1 SNHLY and CDR2 FYNNEI. CDR3 region: CAKDRDRGSPLHF. In nucleotides, the CDR3 is TGTGCCAAGGACAGGGACAGGGGTTCACCCCTCCACTTT.

This clone was seen once. The same CDR3 can be traced to other DNA sequences in this sample. The rearrangement uses TRBV5-1 and TRBJ1-1; TRBD1 is a possible D gene (6 bases). V was trimmed by 0 bases and J by 4 bases, leaving 7 bases between them. This CDR3 contains 13 residues. Germline CDR1 is SGHRS and CDR2 is YFSETQ. The CDR3: CASSLGGGTEAFF. Here the CDR3 DNA reads TGCGCCAGCAGCTTGGGAGGGGGCACTGAAGCTTTCTTT.

The chain recombines TRBV4-2 with TRBJ2-7; 8 nucleotides agree with TRBD2. CDR3 size: 15 residues. The ends lost 4 bases at V and 5 bases at J; junction bases unmatched: 10. From germline, CDR1 is LGHNA and CDR2 YNFKEQ. The CDR3 is CASSLQRTSFDEQYF. The CDR3 DNA sequence: TGTGCCAGCAGCCTTCAGAGGACTAGCTTCGACGAGCAGTACTTC.

This rearrangement joins TRBV7-8 to TRBJ2-7; 9 nucleotides align to TRBD1. V was clipped by 4 bases and J by 5 bases; unmatched bases: 9. In germline, CDR1 is SGHVS, CDR2 FQNEAQ. The CDR3 runs 15 residues. CDR3 amino acids: CASSSNPGQGHEQYF. In DNA form, the CDR3 reads TGTGCCAGCAGCTCAAACCCGGGACAGGGCCACGAGCAGTACTTC.

The CDR3 DNA reads TGTGCCAGCATAGCGGGAGTGAGTTCAGATACGCAGTATTTT. Encoded protein: CASIAGVSSDTQYF. The J gene is TRBJ2-3, the V gene TRBV2; 9 bases are shared with TRBD2. J lost 4 bases, V lost 7 bases, and 6 bases had no gene match. Germline lookup yields CDR1 SNHLY and CDR2 FYNNEI. This CDR3 has 14 amino acids.

This clone has just a few counts. This chain links TRBV7-9 with TRBJ1-1; D call uncertain. Deletions cut 5 bases from V and 1 base from J, with 8 bases between. From germline, CDR1 is SEHNR and CDR2 FQNEAQ (reference sequence). The CDR3 spans 13 residues. The CDR3 is CASSLTTNTEAFF. The CDR3 DNA reads TGTGCCAGCAGCCTAACTACGAACACTGAAGCTTTCTTT.

The gene calls are TRBV15 and TRBJ2-3, with 7 bases fitting TRBD2. Germline CDR1 LNHNV, CDR2 YYDKDF (reference sequence). This CDR3 region has 16 residues. Unmatched junction bases numbered 8, after V lost 5 bases and J lost 0 bases. This CDR3 is CATSGGVGVSTDTQYF. DNA of the CDR3: TGTGCCACCAGCGGGGGGGTAGGGGTGAGCACAGATACGCAGTATTTT.

This chain uses TRBV7-6 with TRBJ2-7, with D tentatively TRBD2 (6 bases). This CDR3 spans 12 amino acids. Germline CDR1 SGHVS, CDR2 FNYEAQ. V lost 8 bases and J 6 bases, leaving 14 bases between the germline ends. The CDR3 protein is CASGPGVREQYF. The CDR3, as DNA: TGTGCCAGCGGTCCGGGAGTACGCGAGCAGTACTTC.

The DNA of the CDR3 is TGTGCCAGCTCATTAACTACATCCTACGAGCAGTACTTC. Translating gives CASSLTTSYEQYF. The genes are TRBV18 and TRBJ2-7; D is unclear. With 5 bases removed from V and 1 base from J, the gap between germline ends came to 9 bases. This CDR3 contains 13 residues. CDR1 is KGHSH and CDR2 is LQKENI in the germline V gene. The variable domain in full, with the rest retrieved from reference TRBV18 and TRBJ2-7, is NAGVMQNPRHLVRRRGQEARLRCSPMKGHSHVYWYRQLPEEGLKFMVYLQKENIIDESGMPKERFSAEFPKEGPSILRIQQVVRGDSAAYFCASSLTTSYEQYFGPGTRLTVT.

The chain has TRBV15 and TRBJ2-7, with a possible D match to TRBD2 (7 bases). CDR1 and CDR2 from the germline V gene are LNHNV and YYDKDF (reference sequence). V was clipped by 8 bases and J by 6 bases, with 17 bases between them. The CDR3 is 13 residues long. The CDR3 DNA sequence: TGTGCCACCCGGGGGGCCCCCTCGCTCGAGCAGTACTTC. This translates into CATRGAPSLEQYF.

The V and J genes are TRBV18 and TRBJ1-1; perhaps TRBD1 as D (6 bases). V shed 6 bases and J shed 6 bases, with 11 bases lying between them. Germline values: CDR1 KGHSH, CDR2 LQKENI. The CDR3 consists of 12 residues. CDR3 sequence reads: CASSLEGAEAFF. The CDR3 bases are TGTGCCAGCTCGTTAGAGGGGGCTGAAGCTTTCTTT.

Only a few counts were recorded for this clone. The rearrangement uses TRBV5-6 and TRBJ1-5; weak D call: TRBD1 (6 bases). The CDR3 spans 17 residues. V lost 3 bases and J 1 base, leaving 17 bases between the germline ends. CDR1 is SGHDT, CDR2 YYEEEE, per germline. CDR3 region: CASSWRDKRGSNQPQHF. As DNA, the CDR3 is TGTGCCAGCAGCTGGCGGGACAAGCGGGGAAGCAATCAGCCCCAGCATTTT.

V gene TRBV6-6 combines with J gene TRBJ1-2; the D gene is possibly TRBD1 (6 bases). The V gene lost 0 bases and the J gene lost 5 bases, with 16 bases spanning the gap. Germline V lookup: CDR1 MNHNY, CDR2 SVGAGI (reference sequence). This CDR3 spans 16 amino acids. The CDR3 is CASSYSWEGDPYGYTF. In nucleotides, the CDR3 is TGTGCCAGCAGTTACTCGTGGGAGGGGGACCCTTATGGCTACACCTTC.

The sample holds a few counts of this clone. V usage is TRBV19 and J usage is TRBJ1-4, with D perhaps TRBD1 (6 bases). Germline V CDR1 and CDR2: LNHDA, SQIVND (reference sequence). Trimming took off 2 bases at V and 5 bases at J, with 6 bases between the two ends. The CDR3 covers 13 residues. This CDR3 reads CASSITGNEKLFF. The CDR3 region has the DNA TGTGCCAGTAGTATAACAGGGAATGAAAAACTGTTTTTT.

This clone has just one count. The chain is built from TRBV30 and TRBJ1-1; D gene uncertain. CDR1 is GTSNPN, CDR2 SVGIG, per germline (reference sequence). The CDR3 loop spans 12 amino acids. Trimming removed 4 bases from V and 1 base from J, with 7 bases in between. CDR3 DNA: TGTGCCTGGAAATTAGCGAACACTGAAGCTTTCTTT. Protein: CAWKLANTEAFF.

The chain has TRBV7-9 and TRBJ2-5; a possible D gene is TRBD1 (6 bases). The end of the DNA aligns better with TRBJ2-7, so the J call may be wrong. CDR3 length: 13 residues. Germline V CDR1 and CDR2: SEHNR, FQNEAQ (reference sequence). The CDR3 coding sequence is TGTGCCAGCAGCATAGGACAGACCTACGAGCAGTACTTC. This codes for CASSIGQTYEQYF.

This rearrangement joins TRBV9 to TRBJ2-1; 10 bases are shared with TRBD1. Unmatched junction bases numbered 4, after V lost 4 bases and J lost 6 bases. Germline-derived CDR1 and CDR2 are SGDLS and YYNGEE. This CDR3 has 14 residues. The CDR3 nucleotides read TGTGCCAGCAGCCTTGGGGACAGGGGCAATGAGCAGTTCTTC. It specifies CASSLGDRGNEQFF.